This T cell receptor (beta chain) was captured in a study of T cells in Graves' hyperthyroidism and ophthalmopathy. Study overall: At initial diagnosis, before any treatment had begun, peripheral blood was obtained. Whole-study findings and limits: Clonotypes that were expanded in thyroid above 0.001 mostly appeared in blood too.

An approximately 10 ml volume of fresh peripheral blood provided the PBMCs. The investigators amplified TCR beta CDR3 regions from RNA transcripts. The TCR CDR3 was amplified in a first-round RT-PCR using the HTBI primer set. TCRdb reprocessed the multiplex PCR reads with MiXCR, giving one entry per CDR3 protein. The table records 250,000 to 300,000 distinct CDR3 sequences, 13% to 15% of them present only once. The CDR3 sequence is 14 residues long. Germline lookup yields CDR1 SGHDN and CDR2 FVKESK. The V end was cut by 0 bases, the J end by 1 base, with 5 bases between. This clonotype was observed at least ten times. The antigen is not known.

Material: blood. This chain connects TRBV14 to TRBJ2-3; D is undetermined. This receptor was obtained from a woman aged 40 to 50 with Graves' hyperthyroidism that later progressed to Graves' ophthalmopathy. CDR3 residues: CASSQDSRTDTQYF. Here the CDR3 DNA reads TGTGCCAGCAGCCAAGACAGCCGCACAGATACGCAGTATTTT.